This T cell receptor (beta chain) is from a study of identical twins. Study-wide results and limits: Without tracking the same donors, conclusions rested on cross-sectional statistical analysis.

TCRdb recomputed calls from the 5' RACE reads with MiXCR, one row per CDR3 protein. The sample lists roughly 750,000 distinct CDR3 sequences, about 20% occurring once. The CDR3 runs 13 residues. V lost 6 bases, J lost 3 bases, and 8 bases stayed unmatched. Per the germline V gene, CDR1 is DFQATT and CDR2 is SNEGSKA (reference sequence). As concerns this clonotype: Its target is unknown.

These same data were also listed under a study on T cells expressing NK-cell markers. Turning to that study: The authors sequenced eight donors, of whom seven were HCMV-seropositive and one was seronegative.

The origin of this receptor is a woman between 18 and 29 years old in good health. The chain has TRBV20-1 and TRBJ2-7; 7 bases fit TRBD2. Material for sequencing was PBMCs. CDR3 sequence: CSATLAGRYEQYF. The CDR3, as DNA: TGCAGTGCAACCTTAGCGGGTCGCTACGAGCAGTACTTC.